The entry below describes one TCR beta chain. The data are from a study of OX40 agonist ivuxolimab in advanced cancers. Study background: A male proportion of 82.7% was recorded, with mean age approximately 64 years and range roughly 23 to 90. Antecedent anti-PD-1, anti-PD-L1 or anti-CTLA-4 therapy was permissible, with roughly 36% having received some.

Clones were sequenced by immunoSEQ multiplex PCR, and TCRdb holds only the in-frame ones, with some missing. The table lists about 61,000 clones, about 90% of them singletons. Trimming took 1 base from V and 2 from J; bases not matched to a gene: 7. Germline V gene lookup returns CDR1 GTSNPN and CDR2 SVGIG (reference sequence). The CDR3 loop spans 15 amino acids. Sample: CD4+ or CD8+ T cells sorted from blood, taken in a trial of the OX40 agonist ivuxolimab. The TCR comes from an adult with an advanced solid tumor such as melanoma, head and neck, liver or kidney cancer. The chain joins TRBV30 to TRBJ2-7; TRBD1 matches at 8 bases. The CDR3 loop is CAWSGGTGVAYEQYF. The CDR3 DNA reads as TGTGCCTGGAGTGGCGGGACAGGAGTCGCCTACGAGCAGTACTTC.